This T cell receptor (beta chain) was sequenced in a study of PD-1 blockade in classical Hodgkin lymphoma. The time point is: cycle 4 day 1 (C4D1), after around six weeks of nivolumab. Every single patient, without exception, relapsed after autologous stem cell transplantation, and brentuximab vedotin exposure varied. TCRdb keeps only in-frame clones here, not all; method: immunoSEQ multiplex PCR. The table has about 32,000 clones, roughly four fifths seen once. CDR1 MDHEN and CDR2 SYDVKM come from the germline V gene. This CDR3 comprises 11 residues. The ends were cut back, 8 bases at V and 11 bases at J, with 15 bases in the middle. This clone was observed a single time.

The receptor comes from a human donor with classical Hodgkin lymphoma. The sequenced sample was peripheral blood mononuclear cells (PBMCs), obtained before the fourth cycle of nivolumab. The genes are TRBV28 and TRBJ1-1; perhaps TRBD1 as D (5 bases). CDR3 DNA sequence: TGTGCCAGCGGGTGGGGGGGAGAGGCTTTCTTT. It encodes CASGWGGEAFF.